The clone carrying this T cell receptor (beta chain) was seen a handful of times. The antigen remains undetermined. The genes and germline here are from mouse. The read terminates 4 residues ahead of where the CDR3 ends, so the germline J gene completes it. This CDR3 is 15 amino acids long. The V gene's germline CDR1 is NSHNY and CDR2 SYGAGN. The V and J ends lost 1 base and 3 bases respectively, with 12 bases between them. The data stem from a study of CD8+ T cells in alopecia areata. After isolation, RNA underwent reverse transcription to generate cDNA as the sequencing template. The assay was immunoSEQ multiplex PCR, and TCRdb's table has in-frame clones only and misses some. The data list approximately 300,000 clones, none observed once; 1.2% falls to the top ten. Cells pooled from cutaneous lymph nodes were sorted on CD4, CD8alpha, NKG2D, NKG2ACE and other markers. Notes on the study in general: Sequenced scalp T cells also include alphabeta T cells resident in normal skin.

The TCR originated in a C3H/HeJ mouse with alopecia areata. This strain has MHC haplotype H2-k. The chain carries TRBV13-1 and TRBJ2-3; a possible D gene is TRBD2 (7 bases). Specimen: CD4+ T cells sorted from a lymph node. CDR3 in amino acids: CASSDIKGGAETLYF. The covered CDR3 bases are TGTGCCAGCAGTGATATCAAGGGGGGGGCAGAA.